This T cell receptor beta chain was identified in a study of naive and memory T cell subsets. Findings and limits, study-wide: TCR transcript changes with activation or differentiation may affect this RNA method.

The SP2 primer and nested alpha and beta constant region primers amplified ligated cDNA in four rounds. For blood and skin samples, reverse transcription used TCR alpha and beta constant primers. Each CDR3 protein gets one entry after TCRdb re-called the 5' RACE reads with MiXCR. The top ten hold less than 20% of the sample, which has about 62,000 distinct CDR3 sequences, roughly 8.1% seen once. The CDR3 consists of 16 residues. The V segment lost 6 bases and the J segment 6 bases; nucleotides outside the gene matches: 13. Germline V gives CDR1 MDHEN, CDR2 SYDVKM. This clonotype was seen a handful of times. Its antigen is still unknown. An oligonucleotide containing a UMI was ligated to the 3' end of TCR cDNA. Adult healthy volunteers gave 2.5 ml peripheral blood for whole-blood RNA. Unsorted total RNA, about 1 to 1000 ng, was DNase treated before reverse transcription.

The clonotype was recovered from a female donor in good health. This chain connects TRBV28 to TRBJ1-4, with TRBD1 matching 7 bases. In nucleotides, the CDR3 is TGTGCCAGCAGGTCCCCCGACAGGGCCAAGTATGAAAAACTGTTTTTT. Residues: CASRSPDRAKYEKLFF.